This T cell receptor beta chain was profiled in a study of blood T cell repertoires in COVID-19. The wider study: Some COVID-19 samples were acute and others convalescent; all came from the United States, Italy and Spain. PBMCs, B-cell-depleted T cells, or T cells were the source of the cDNA or gDNA that made up the material.

In the study's own analysis: Amplification with reference gene primers provided the estimates of nucleated cell counts. TCRdb's copy holds only in-frame clones and misses some; the assay was immunoSEQ multiplex PCR. V, J and clone size are taken as reported in that table, and D and trimming were inferred from the DNA itself. The sample carries some 200,000 clones, around nine tenths recorded once. Per germline, CDR1 MNHEY and CDR2 SMNVEV (reference sequence). This CDR3 is built from 13 residues. The germline V and J ends were trimmed by 8 bases and 0 bases, with 10 bases remaining between them. Sequencing was performed on peripheral blood. This sequence originates from a middle-aged man with active or convalescent COVID-19. The rearrangement uses TRBV27 and TRBJ1-1; possibly TRBD1 for D (6 bases). For the CDR3, the DNA is TGTGCCAGCGGGTACAGGGTGAACACTGAAGCTTTCTTT. This codes for CASGYRVNTEAFF.